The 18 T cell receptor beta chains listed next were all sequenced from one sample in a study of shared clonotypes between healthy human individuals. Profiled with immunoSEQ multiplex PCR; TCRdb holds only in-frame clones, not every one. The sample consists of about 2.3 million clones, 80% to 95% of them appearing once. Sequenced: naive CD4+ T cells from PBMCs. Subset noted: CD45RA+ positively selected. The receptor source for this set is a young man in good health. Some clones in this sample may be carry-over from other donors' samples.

CDR3 coding DNA: TGTGCCAGTAGTAGAAACCCCCGAACCGGGGAGCTGTTTTTT. Its protein product is CASSRNPRTGELFF. V usage is TRBV19 and J usage is TRBJ2-2; D not resolved. Germline V gene data show CDR1 as LNHDA and CDR2 as SQIVND (reference sequence). The CDR3 contains 14 residues. Trimming left V 4 bases short and J 5 bases short, with 11 bases between.

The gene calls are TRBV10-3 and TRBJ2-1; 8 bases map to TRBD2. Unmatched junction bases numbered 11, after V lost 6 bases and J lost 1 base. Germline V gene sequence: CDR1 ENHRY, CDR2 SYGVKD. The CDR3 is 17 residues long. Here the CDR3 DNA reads TGTGCCATCAGCCGGGGTAGCGGGACCCTTTCCTACAATGAGCAGTTCTTC. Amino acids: CAISRGSGTLSYNEQFF.

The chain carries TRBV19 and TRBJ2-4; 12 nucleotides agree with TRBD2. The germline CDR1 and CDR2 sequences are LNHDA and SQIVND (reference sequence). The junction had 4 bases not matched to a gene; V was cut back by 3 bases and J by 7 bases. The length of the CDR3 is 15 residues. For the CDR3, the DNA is TGTGCCAGTAGTATCACTAGCGGGAGGAACAACATTCAGTACTTC. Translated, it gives CASSITSGRNNIQYF.

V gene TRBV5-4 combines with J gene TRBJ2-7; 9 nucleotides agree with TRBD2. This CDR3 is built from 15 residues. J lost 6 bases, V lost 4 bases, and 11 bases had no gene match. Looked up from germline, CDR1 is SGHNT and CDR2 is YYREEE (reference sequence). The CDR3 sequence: CASSSAGTSLAEQYF. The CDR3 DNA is TGTGCCAGCAGCAGCGCCGGGACTAGCCTTGCCGAGCAGTACTTC.

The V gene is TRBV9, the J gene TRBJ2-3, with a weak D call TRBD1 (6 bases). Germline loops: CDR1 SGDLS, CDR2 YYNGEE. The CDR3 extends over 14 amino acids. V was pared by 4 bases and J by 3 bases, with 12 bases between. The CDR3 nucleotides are TGTGCCAGCAGCCAGGGGAGTAGGACAGATACGCAGTATTTT. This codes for CASSQGSRTDTQYF.

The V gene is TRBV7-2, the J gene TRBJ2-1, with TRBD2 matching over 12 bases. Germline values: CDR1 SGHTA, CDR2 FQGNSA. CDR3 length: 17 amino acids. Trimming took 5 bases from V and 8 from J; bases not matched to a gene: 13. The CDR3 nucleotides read TGTGCCAGCAGCCCTACGTCTACTAGCGGGAGGACACATGAGCAGTTCTTC. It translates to CASSPTSTSGRTHEQFF.

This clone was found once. CDR3 residues: CASRVTGDQPQHF. In nucleotides, the CDR3 is TGTGCCAGCAGGGTAACAGGGGACCAGCCCCAGCATTTT. The chain uses TRBV6-1 and TRBJ1-5; TRBD1 matches 7 bases. The CDR3 length is 13 residues. Losses at the gene ends were 6 bases for V and 7 bases for J; bases not matched to a gene: 6. Looked up from germline, CDR1 is MNHNS and CDR2 is SASEGT.

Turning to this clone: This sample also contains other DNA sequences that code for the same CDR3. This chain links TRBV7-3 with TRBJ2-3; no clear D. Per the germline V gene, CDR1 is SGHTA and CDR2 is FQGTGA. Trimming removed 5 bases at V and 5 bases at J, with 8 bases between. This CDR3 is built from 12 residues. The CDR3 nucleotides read TGTGCCAGCAGCCCATCGGGAGATACGCAGTATTTT. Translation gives CASSPSGDTQYF. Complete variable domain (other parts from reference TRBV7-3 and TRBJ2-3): GAGVSQTPSNKVTEKGKYVELRCDPISGHTALYWYRQSLGQGPEFLIYFQGTGAADDSGLPNDRFFAVRPEGSVSTLKIQRTERGDSAVYLCASSPSGDTQYFGPGTRLTVL.

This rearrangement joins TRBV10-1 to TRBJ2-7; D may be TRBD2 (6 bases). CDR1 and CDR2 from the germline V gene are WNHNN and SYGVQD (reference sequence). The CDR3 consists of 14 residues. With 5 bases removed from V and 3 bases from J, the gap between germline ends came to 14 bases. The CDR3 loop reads CASSRDLGGYEQYF. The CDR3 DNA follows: TGCGCCAGCAGTCGGGACTTGGGGGGCTACGAGCAGTACTTC.

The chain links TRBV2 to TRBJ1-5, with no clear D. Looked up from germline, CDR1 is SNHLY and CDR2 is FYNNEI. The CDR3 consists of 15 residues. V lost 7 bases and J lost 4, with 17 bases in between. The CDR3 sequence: CASKRVSSSNQPQHF. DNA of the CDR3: TGTGCCAGCAAAAGGGTCTCAAGTAGTAATCAGCCCCAGCATTTT.

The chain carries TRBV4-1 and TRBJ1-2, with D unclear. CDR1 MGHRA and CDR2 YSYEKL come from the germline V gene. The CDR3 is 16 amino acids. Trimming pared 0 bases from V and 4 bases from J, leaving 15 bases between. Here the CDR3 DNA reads TGCGCCAGCAGCCAAGACCACACCGGGAACCGCTATGGCTACACCTTC. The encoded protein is CASSQDHTGNRYGYTF.

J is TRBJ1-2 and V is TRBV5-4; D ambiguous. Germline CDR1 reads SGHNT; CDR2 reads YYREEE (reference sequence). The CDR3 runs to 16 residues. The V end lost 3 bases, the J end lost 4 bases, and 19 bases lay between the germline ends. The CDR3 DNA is TGTGCCAGCAGCTCGGGGTCGGGCCGGGTCCTCTATGGCTACACCTTC. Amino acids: CASSSGSGRVLYGYTF.

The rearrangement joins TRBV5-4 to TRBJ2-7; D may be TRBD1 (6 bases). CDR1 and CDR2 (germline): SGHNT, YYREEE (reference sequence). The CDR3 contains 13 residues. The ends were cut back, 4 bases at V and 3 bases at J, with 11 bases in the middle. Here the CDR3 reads CASSIGTLYEQYF. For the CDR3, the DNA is TGTGCCAGCAGCATAGGGACACTCTACGAGCAGTACTTC.

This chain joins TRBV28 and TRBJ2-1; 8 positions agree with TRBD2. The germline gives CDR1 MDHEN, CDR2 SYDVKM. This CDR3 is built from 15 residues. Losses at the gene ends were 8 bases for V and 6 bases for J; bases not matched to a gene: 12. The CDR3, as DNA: TGTGCCAGCGGCATAAGGGGGACTAGGGGCAATGAGCAGTTCTTC. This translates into CASGIRGTRGNEQFF.

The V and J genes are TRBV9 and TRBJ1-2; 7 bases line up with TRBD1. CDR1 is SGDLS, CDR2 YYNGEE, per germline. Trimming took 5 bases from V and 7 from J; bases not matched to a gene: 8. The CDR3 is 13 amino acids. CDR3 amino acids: CASRNTGVGGYTF. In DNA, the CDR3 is TGTGCCAGCAGAAACACAGGGGTCGGTGGCTACACCTTC. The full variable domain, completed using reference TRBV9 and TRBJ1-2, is DSGVTQTPKHLITATGQRVTLRCSPRSGDLSVYWYQQSLDQGLQFLIQYYNGEERAKGNILERFSAQQFPDLHSELNLSSLELGDSALYFCASRNTGVGGYTFGSGTRLTVV.

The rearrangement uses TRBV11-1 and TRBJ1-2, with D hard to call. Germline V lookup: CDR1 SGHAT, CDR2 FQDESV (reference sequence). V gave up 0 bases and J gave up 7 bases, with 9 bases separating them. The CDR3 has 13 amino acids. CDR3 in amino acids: CASSLASQSGYTF. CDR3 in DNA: TGTGCCAGCAGCTTAGCGAGCCAATCTGGCTACACCTTC.

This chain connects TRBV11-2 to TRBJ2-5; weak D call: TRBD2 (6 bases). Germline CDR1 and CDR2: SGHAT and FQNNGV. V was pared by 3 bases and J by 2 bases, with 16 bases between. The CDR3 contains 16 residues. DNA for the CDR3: TGTGCCAGCAGCTTGGGACTGAGGGCAGGACAAGAGACCCAGTACTTC. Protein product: CASSLGLRAGQETQYF. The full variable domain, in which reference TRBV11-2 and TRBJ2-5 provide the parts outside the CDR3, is EAGVAQSPRYKIIEKRQSVAFWCNPISGHATLYWYQQILGQGPKLLIQFQNNGVVDDSQLPKDRFSAERLKGVDSTLKIQPAKLEDSAVYLCASSLGLRAGQETQYFGPGTRLLVL.

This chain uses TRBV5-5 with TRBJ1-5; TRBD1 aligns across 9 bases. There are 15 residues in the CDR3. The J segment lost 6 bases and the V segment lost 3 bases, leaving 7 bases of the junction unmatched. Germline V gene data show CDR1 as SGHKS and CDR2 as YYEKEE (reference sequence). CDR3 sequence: CASSSTGGAGQPQHF. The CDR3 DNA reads TGTGCCAGCAGCTCTACAGGGGGCGCCGGTCAGCCCCAGCATTTT. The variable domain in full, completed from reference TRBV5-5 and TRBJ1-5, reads DAGVTQSPTHLIKTRGQQVTLRCSPISGHKSVSWYQQVLGQGPQFIFQYYEKEERGRGNFPDRFSARQFPNYSSELNVNALLLGDSALYLCASSSTGGAGQPQHFGDGTRLSIL.